These 10 T cell receptor beta chains share one sample of origin, sequenced in a study of CD8 T cells in ankylosing spondylitis. TCRdb reanalysed the 5' RACE reads using MiXCR and keeps one entry per CDR3 protein. The table lists under 450,000 distinct CDR3 sequences, 20% to 25% of them singletons, with around 14% in the top ten. What was sequenced was blood, either unsorted or a sorted T cell fraction (not recorded which). These receptors all stem from a male donor with ankylosing spondylitis or in good health (not recorded which).

The CDR3 DNA follows: TGTGCTAGTGGTTTGGCGGACAGGGGAGCGAGCGGGGAGCTGTTTTTT. This gives the protein CASGLADRGASGELFF. V is TRBV12-5 and J is TRBJ2-2; 9 bases align to TRBD1. This CDR3 has 16 residues. Germline CDR1 is LGHNT and CDR2 is FRNRAP. V shed 1 base and J 7 bases; nucleotides not matched to a gene: 7.

This clonotype has a handful of counts. The chain links TRBV4-1 to TRBJ2-1, with 7 bases that match TRBD1. Germline V gene lookup returns CDR1 MGHRA and CDR2 YSYEKL. J was trimmed by 0 bases and V by 3 bases; bases with no gene match: 5. The CDR3 runs to 16 residues. CDR3 in DNA: TGCGCCAGCAGCCACGAACAGGGGAGCTCCTACAATGAGCAGTTCTTC. Translating it yields CASSHEQGSSYNEQFF.

This chain links TRBV27 with TRBJ2-7; D gene unclear. V lost 0 bases and J lost 6, with 18 bases in between. CDR1 and CDR2 (germline): MNHEY, SMNVEV (reference sequence). The CDR3 is 16 residues long. The chain's CDR3 is CASSLSVTYIFGEQYF. CDR3 sequence (DNA): TGTGCCAGCAGTTTATCTGTCACCTATATTTTTGGCGAGCAGTACTTC.

There are many counts of this clonotype. The rearrangement joins TRBV4-1 to TRBJ2-7; 10 nucleotides agree with TRBD2. J was trimmed by 4 bases and V by 4 bases; bases with no gene match: 7. The CDR3 is made up of 15 amino acids. Germline V lookup: CDR1 MGHRA, CDR2 YSYEKL. CDR3 DNA: TGCGCCAGCAGCCTCATCCTAGCGGGGGCTTACGAGCAGTACTTC. It codes for CASSLILAGAYEQYF.

This chain links TRBV4-2 with TRBJ2-2, with a possible D match to TRBD2 (6 bases). Trimming removed 6 bases from V and 2 bases from J, with 13 bases in between. Per the germline V gene, CDR1 is LGHNA and CDR2 is YNFKEQ. The CDR3 loop spans 15 amino acids. The CDR3 nucleotides read TGTGCCAGCAGTGCCTGGGGGGAAAACACCGGGGAGCTGTTTTTT. This encodes CASSAWGENTGELFF.

In its sample, this clonotype was seen a few times. V is TRBV29-1 and J is TRBJ2-7, with D maybe TRBD2 (5 bases). Germline CDR1 SQVTM, CDR2 ANQGSEA. This CDR3 contains 11 residues. Between the trimmed V and J ends, which lost 3 bases and 7 bases, there was a span of 10 bases. The CDR3 loop reads CSVEGVGEQYF. The DNA of the CDR3 is TGCAGCGTTGAGGGAGTAGGGGAGCAGTACTTC.

The chain employs TRBV29-1 and TRBJ2-3; TRBD2 matches at 7 bases. This CDR3 spans 13 amino acids. Trimming at V came to 3 bases and at J to 2 bases, leaving 2 bases not matched to a gene. CDR1 and CDR2 (germline): SQVTM, ANQGSEA. The CDR3 loop is CSVDGGYTDTQYF. In DNA, the CDR3 is TGCAGCGTTGACGGGGGGTACACAGATACGCAGTATTTT.

The rearrangement uses TRBV10-3 and TRBJ1-2; 7 bases match TRBD1. The germline V gene has CDR1 ENHRY and CDR2 SYGVKD. V gave up 6 bases and J gave up 5 bases; unmatched junction bases: 12. This CDR3 comprises 15 residues. This CDR3 reads CAISAGQTQEYGYTF. The CDR3 DNA is TGTGCCATCAGCGCGGGACAGACCCAAGAATATGGCTACACCTTC.

This clonotype was observed a few times. This sequence joins TRBV12-3 or TRBV12-4 and TRBJ2-1; 8 bases agree with TRBD2. This CDR3 contains 13 residues. V shed 8 bases, J shed 7 bases, and the junction held 7 bases outside the gene matches. The CDR3 here is CASGPGGPNEQFF. The CDR3 DNA reads as TGTGCCAGCGGACCGGGGGGGCCGAATGAGCAGTTCTTC.

This clonotype came up a few times. This rearrangement joins TRBV2 to TRBJ2-1, with no clear D. The CDR3 consists of 15 residues. Per the germline V gene, CDR1 is SNHLY and CDR2 is FYNNEI. Trimming removed 3 bases at V and 1 base at J, with 10 bases between. CDR3 protein: CASSDGMGSYNEQFF. The CDR3 DNA is TGTGCCAGCAGTGATGGGATGGGGTCCTACAATGAGCAGTTCTTC.